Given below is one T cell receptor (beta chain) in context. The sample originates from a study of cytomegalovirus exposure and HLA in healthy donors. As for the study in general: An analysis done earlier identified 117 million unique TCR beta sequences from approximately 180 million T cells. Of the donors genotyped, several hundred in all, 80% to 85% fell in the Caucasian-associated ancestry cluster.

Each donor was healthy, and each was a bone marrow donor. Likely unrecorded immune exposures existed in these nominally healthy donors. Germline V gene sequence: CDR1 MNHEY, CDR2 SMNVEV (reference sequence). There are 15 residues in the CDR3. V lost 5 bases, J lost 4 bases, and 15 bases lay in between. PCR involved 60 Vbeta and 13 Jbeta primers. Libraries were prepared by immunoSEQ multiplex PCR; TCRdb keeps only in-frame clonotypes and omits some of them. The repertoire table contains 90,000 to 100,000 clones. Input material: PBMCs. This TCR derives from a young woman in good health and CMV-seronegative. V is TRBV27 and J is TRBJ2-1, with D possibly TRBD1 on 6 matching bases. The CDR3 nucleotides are TGTGCCAGCAGTATTACGTGGGACACGTACAATGAGCAGTTCTTC. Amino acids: CASSITWDTYNEQFF.